The present entry profiles one TCR beta chain with its context. Under the authors' procedure: Amplification of reference gene primers was used by the study to estimate nucleated cell counts. TCRdb's table, derived via immunoSEQ multiplex PCR, lists solely in-frame clones and lacks some. That table furnishes V, J and clone size, whereas the DNA furnished D and trimming. This sample has about 140,000 clones, with roughly 76% found just once. These data originate in a study of blood T cell repertoires in COVID-19. About the research overall: Sites across the United States, Italy and Spain contributed samples from acute and convalescent COVID-19. Sources were T cells, B-cell-depleted T cells, or PBMCs; the material itself was cDNA or gDNA.

The receptor comes from a woman aged 50 to 60 with active or convalescent COVID-19. Sequencing input: peripheral blood.

CDR3 sequence (DNA): TGTGCCAGCAGCATCCAGGGATCCGGGGAGCTGTTTTTT. Amino acid sequence: CASSIQGSGELFF. The chain carries TRBV6-5 and TRBJ2-2; possible D gene TRBD1, 5 bases. The CDR3 runs 13 residues. Germline V lookup: CDR1 MNHEY, CDR2 SVGAGI. V was pared by 6 bases and J by 6 bases, with 11 bases between.